These 24 T cell receptor beta chains were all obtained from the same sample, sequenced in a study of blood T cell repertoires in COVID-19. Profiled with immunoSEQ multiplex PCR; TCRdb holds only in-frame clones, not every one. The data hold roughly 190,000 clones, with around 80% observed a single time. Material for sequencing was peripheral blood. The receptors were gathered from a woman in her 50s with acute or convalescent COVID-19.

The V call is TRBV29-1, the J call TRBJ2-3, with 9 bases aligning to TRBD2. CDR3 length: 13 residues. The ends lost 4 bases at V and 5 bases at J; junction bases unmatched: 4. Looked up from germline, CDR1 is SQVTM and CDR2 is ANQGSEA. The CDR3 DNA reads as TGCAGCGTTGGCGGGAGGGCCATAGATACGCAGTATTTT. This codes for CSVGGRAIDTQYF.

This chain connects TRBV27 to TRBJ2-7, with 8 nucleotides matching TRBD1. The CDR3 totals 15 residues. CDR1 and CDR2 from the germline V gene are MNHEY and SMNVEV (reference sequence). Trimming removed 3 bases from V and 4 bases from J; junction bases left unmatched: 8. CDR3 DNA sequence: TGTGCCAGCAGTTTTGACCGGACAGGGTTATACGAGCAGTACTTC. Protein: CASSFDRTGLYEQYF.

This clone turned up a few times. J is TRBJ2-2 and V is TRBV9; no definite D call. The germline V gene has CDR1 SGDLS and CDR2 YYNGEE. V dropped 0 bases and J dropped 4 bases, with 4 bases sitting between them. This CDR3 region has 13 residues. The CDR3 DNA reads TGTGCCAGCAGCGTAGCGGGCACCGGGGAGCTGTTTTTT. Protein product: CASSVAGTGELFF.

This clone was counted only a few times. This sequence joins TRBV28 and TRBJ2-7, with 13 bases that match TRBD2. Unmatched junction bases numbered 5, after V lost 8 bases and J lost 7 bases. The CDR3 loop spans 13 amino acids. The germline gives CDR1 MDHEN, CDR2 SYDVKM. DNA for the CDR3: TGTGCCAGCGGGACTAGCGGGATATTGGAGCAGTACTTC. Encoded protein: CASGTSGILEQYF.

V and J are TRBV7-2 and TRBJ1-5; D possibly corresponds to TRBD1 (5 bases). CDR3 length: 19 residues. Trimming left V 0 bases short and J 6 bases short, with 24 bases between. The germline gives CDR1 SGHTA, CDR2 FQGNSA. As DNA, the CDR3 is TGTGCCAGCAGCTTAGCCTTCTCAGCGGATCAGGGCGGGAGTCAGCCCCAGCATTTT. Its translation is CASSLAFSADQGGSQPQHF.

This chain links TRBV6-2 or TRBV6-3 with TRBJ1-5, with 7 bases that match TRBD1. CDR1 and CDR2 (germline): MNHEY, SVGEGT. The CDR3 has 16 amino acids. V gave up 6 bases and J gave up 3 bases; unmatched junction bases: 11. CDR3 DNA: TGTGCCAGCAGCCATTCACAGGGGTCTATCAATCAGCCCCAGCATTTT. Translated, it gives CASSHSQGSINQPQHF.

This clone has more than one count but fewer than ten. V usage is TRBV29-1 and J usage is TRBJ2-7; 7 bases map to TRBD1. CDR1 is SQVTM, CDR2 ANQGSEA, per germline. The CDR3 spans 13 residues. The trim removed 6 bases at V and 1 base at J, leaving 6 bases unmatched. CDR3 amino acids: CSVETGMSYEQYF. As DNA, the CDR3 is TGCAGCGTGGAGACAGGGATGTCCTACGAGCAGTACTTC.

The V call is TRBV5-1, the J call TRBJ2-1, with 10 bases aligning to TRBD1. The CDR3 covers 15 residues. Trimming at V came to 4 bases and at J to 3 bases, leaving 4 bases not matched to a gene. Per the germline V gene, CDR1 is SGHRS and CDR2 is YFSETQ. CDR3: CASSTDRGFYNEQFF. As DNA, the CDR3 is TGCGCCAGCAGCACGGACAGGGGGTTCTACAATGAGCAGTTCTTC. The full variable domain, with the rest looked up from reference TRBV5-1 and TRBJ2-1, is KAGVTQTPRYLIKTRGQQVTLSCSPISGHRSVSWYQQTPGQGLQFLFEYFSETQRNKGNFPGRFSGRQFSNSRSEMNVSTLELGDSALYLCASSTDRGFYNEQFFGPGTRLTVL.

The rearrangement uses TRBV18 and TRBJ2-2; D is perhaps TRBD2 (6 bases). Trimming took 8 bases from V and 0 from J, leaving 19 bases between them. The CDR3 has 17 residues. In germline, CDR1 is KGHSH, CDR2 LQKENI. CDR3 sequence (DNA): TGTGCCAGCCCACTCGGCAATAGCGGAACGAACACCGGGGAGCTGTTTTTT. It codes for CASPLGNSGTNTGELFF.

This clone occurred a few times. V and J are TRBV28 and TRBJ1-2; 7 nucleotides line up with TRBD1. Trimming took 4 bases from V and 7 from J; bases not matched to a gene: 3. This CDR3 has 12 amino acids. Germline lookup yields CDR1 MDHEN and CDR2 SYDVKM. The CDR3 protein is CASSSRGPGYTF. The CDR3, as DNA: TGTGCCAGCAGTTCTAGGGGGCCTGGCTACACCTTC.

The V gene is TRBV10-2, the J gene TRBJ1-1; TRBD1 aligns across 7 bases. The CDR3 totals 12 residues. The junction had 2 bases not matched to a gene; V was cut back by 6 bases and J by 4 bases. From germline, CDR1 is WSHSY and CDR2 SAAADI. The CDR3 DNA reads TGCGCCAGCAGACAGGGGACCACTGAAGCTTTCTTT. Translated, it gives CASRQGTTEAFF.

The V gene is TRBV29-1, the J gene TRBJ1-1; tentative D call: TRBD1 (6 bases). There are 15 residues in the CDR3. V lost 1 base, J lost 0 bases, and 12 bases lay in between. Germline CDR1 is SQVTM and CDR2 is ANQGSEA. The CDR3 is CSVEGRGAVNTEAFF. In nucleotides, the CDR3 is TGCAGCGTTGAAGGCAGGGGTGCCGTGAACACTGAAGCTTTCTTT.

This CDR3 reads CASSMGYLGQGNYQETQYF. DNA of the CDR3: TGTGCCAGTAGTATGGGCTATTTGGGACAGGGAAACTACCAAGAGACCCAGTACTTC. This sequence joins TRBV19 and TRBJ2-5, with 9 bases matching TRBD1. Germline V gene data show CDR1 as LNHDA and CDR2 as SQIVND (reference sequence). With 3 bases clipped from V and 0 bases from J, the junction kept 14 bases outside the gene matches. The CDR3 spans 19 residues.

The count of this clone is one. The V gene is TRBV12-3 or TRBV12-4, the J gene TRBJ2-5; possibly TRBD2 for D (6 bases). Trimming cost V 6 bases and J 5 bases, with 7 bases left between them. The CDR3 length is 11 residues. The CDR3 loop is CASREGETQYF. The CDR3 nucleotides are TGTGCCAGCAGGGAGGGGGAGACCCAGTACTTC.

This sequence joins TRBV2 and TRBJ2-3, with TRBD1 identical over 9 bases. Germline trimming cut 5 bases from V and 1 base from J; bases unmatched to any gene: 4. CDR3 size: 15 residues. Germline assignment: CDR1 SNHLY and CDR2 FYNNEI. DNA of the CDR3: TGTGCCAGCAGTTGGACAGGGGTCGGCACAGATACGCAGTATTTT. It is translated as CASSWTGVGTDTQYF.

This sequence joins TRBV10-2 and TRBJ2-1; 8 bases agree with TRBD1. V shed 6 bases, J shed 8 bases, and the junction held 9 bases outside the gene matches. This CDR3 region has 14 residues. In germline, CDR1 is WSHSY, CDR2 SAAADI. The CDR3 region has the DNA TGCGCCAGCAGGGGGCCAGGGGGCATGGATGAGCAGTTCTTC. Amino acid sequence: CASRGPGGMDEQFF.

This clone was observed a few times. A junction boundary mismatches the germline segment, possibly from a read error. The rearrangement uses TRBV5-1 and TRBJ1-2; TRBD1 matches 7 bases. Per germline, CDR1 SGHRS and CDR2 YFSETQ. The length of the CDR3 is 16 residues. As DNA, the CDR3 is TGCGCCAGCCGCTTAGGGGACAGACTCTATAACTATGGCTACACCTTC. It codes for CASRLGDRLYNYGYTF.

The chain combines TRBV19 with TRBJ1-1; unclear D gene. The CDR3 totals 15 residues. The V end lost 5 bases, the J end lost 4 bases, and 17 bases lay between the germline ends. Germline V gene lookup returns CDR1 LNHDA and CDR2 SQIVND (reference sequence). As DNA, the CDR3 is TGTGCCAGTAGTCTACGGGGAGGTCTGGGCACTGAAGCTTTCTTT. It yields the protein CASSLRGGLGTEAFF.

On this clone itself: This sample also contains other DNA sequences that code for the same CDR3. This sequence joins TRBV5-1 and TRBJ2-7; D gene ambiguous. Germline V lookup: CDR1 SGHRS, CDR2 YFSETQ. The CDR3 sequence is 14 residues long. The V end was cut by 0 bases, the J end by 0 bases, with 7 bases between. CDR3 nucleotides: TGCGCCAGCAGCTTGGGTGGCAGCTCCTACGAGCAGTACTTC. Its translation is CASSLGGSSYEQYF.

As regards this clone: Additional DNA sequences in this sample encode the identical CDR3. CDR3 bases: TGCGCCAGCAGCCCTGGACAGGGGAGGTTCTTC. Its protein is CASSPGQGRFF. The rearrangement uses TRBV5-1 and TRBJ2-1; TRBD1 agrees at 9 bases. Trimming removed 4 bases from V and 15 bases from J; junction bases left unmatched: 5. This CDR3 has 11 residues. Germline lookup yields CDR1 SGHRS and CDR2 YFSETQ.

V is TRBV11-3 and J is TRBJ1-1; D gene ambiguous. V gave up 0 bases and J gave up 7 bases, with 9 bases separating them. There are 13 residues in the CDR3. CDR1 and CDR2 from the germline V gene are SGHNT and YENEEA. The CDR3 DNA is TGTGCCAGCAGCTTAGAGGGCGATGATGAAGCTTTCTTT. This encodes CASSLEGDDEAFF. Complete variable domain (other parts from reference TRBV11-3 and TRBJ1-1): EAGVVQSPRYKIIEKKQPVAFWCNPISGHNTLYWYLQNLGQGPELLIRYENEEAVDDSQLPKDRFSAERLKGVDSTLKIQPAELGDSAVYLCASSLEGDDEAFFGQGTRLTVV.

This clone was counted between two and nine times. CDR3 protein: CASSLEWTGPAGELFF. CDR3 in DNA: TGCGCCAGCAGCTTGGAATGGACAGGGCCCGCCGGGGAGCTGTTTTTT. J is TRBJ2-2 and V is TRBV5-1; 8 bases align to TRBD1. The germline V gene has CDR1 SGHRS and CDR2 YFSETQ. The CDR3 covers 16 residues. Trimming cost V 0 bases and J 6 bases; bases outside gene matches: 7.

Worth noting for this clone: Other nucleotide sequences from this sample produce the same CDR3. The chain is built from TRBV6-5 and TRBJ2-2; maybe TRBD1 (6 bases). This CDR3 is built from 15 residues. V gave up 5 bases and J gave up 2 bases, with 12 bases separating them. Germline loops: CDR1 MNHEY, CDR2 SVGAGI. CDR3 sequence reads: CASSPGQFNTGELFF. DNA of the CDR3: TGTGCCAGCAGTCCTGGACAGTTTAACACCGGGGAGCTGTTTTTT.

The chain is built from TRBV30 and TRBJ2-7; 8 positions match TRBD2. V lost 2 bases and J lost 7; bases outside the gene matches: 7. The germline V gene encodes CDR1 GTSNPN and CDR2 SVGIG (reference sequence). The CDR3 contains 13 residues. The CDR3 region has the DNA TGTGCCTGGAGTCGAGCGGGAGAGAGGGAGCAGTACTTC. Amino acid sequence: CAWSRAGEREQYF.